A selection of T cell receptor beta chains follows, all from one sample in a study of cytomegalovirus exposure and HLA in healthy donors. Data came from immunoSEQ multiplex PCR; TCRdb stores just in-frame clones and leaves some out. This sample has 80,000 or so clones, with more than 75% found just once. Sequencing was performed on PBMCs. These receptors originate from a man aged 35-49 years in good health and CMV-seronegative. CDR3s include the opening cysteine and the closing phenylalanine or tryptophan. Clone size appears in some rows only: once, few, many, or a class for an expanded clone.

cdr3_aa: CASSGGGPYNEQFF
j_call: TRBJ2-1
v_call: TRBV5-1
clone_size: NA

cdr3_aa: CAWSWASNQPQHF
j_call: TRBJ1-5
v_call: TRBV30
clone_size: NA

cdr3_aa: CASSWDRVRETQYF
j_call: TRBJ2-5
v_call: TRBV11-2
clone_size: NA

cdr3_aa: CASRQGYTEAFF
j_call: TRBJ1-1
v_call: TRBV28
clone_size: few

cdr3_aa: CAIEGSYNQPQHF
j_call: TRBJ1-5
v_call: TRBV28
clone_size: NA

cdr3_aa: CASSVSGNYPETQYF
j_call: TRBJ2-5
v_call: TRBV9
clone_size: NA

cdr3_aa: CASSLVGGAGEKLFF
j_call: TRBJ1-4
v_call: TRBV5-5
clone_size: NA

cdr3_aa: CAISVSRGAGNTIYF
j_call: TRBJ1-3
v_call: TRBV10-3
clone_size: NA

cdr3_aa: CAWGTGFGNSPLHF
j_call: TRBJ1-6
v_call: TRBV30
clone_size: few

cdr3_aa: CASRPMAAPGYTF
j_call: TRBJ1-2
v_call: TRBV6-5
clone_size: NA

cdr3_aa: CASRTLAGVTDTQYF
j_call: TRBJ2-3
v_call: TRBV2
clone_size: NA

cdr3_aa: CASTKGAGTEAFF
j_call: TRBJ1-1
v_call: TRBV2
clone_size: NA

cdr3_aa: CASSQERGAMVKYF
j_call: TRBJ2-7
v_call: TRBV4-1
clone_size: NA

cdr3_aa: CASSFRQTGETGELFF
j_call: TRBJ2-2
v_call: TRBV7-9
clone_size: NA

cdr3_aa: CASSLTGSSLSAYTF
j_call: TRBJ1-2
v_call: TRBV7-9
clone_size: NA

cdr3_aa: CASSLWTGGNSNEQFF
j_call: TRBJ2-1
v_call: TRBV19
clone_size: NA